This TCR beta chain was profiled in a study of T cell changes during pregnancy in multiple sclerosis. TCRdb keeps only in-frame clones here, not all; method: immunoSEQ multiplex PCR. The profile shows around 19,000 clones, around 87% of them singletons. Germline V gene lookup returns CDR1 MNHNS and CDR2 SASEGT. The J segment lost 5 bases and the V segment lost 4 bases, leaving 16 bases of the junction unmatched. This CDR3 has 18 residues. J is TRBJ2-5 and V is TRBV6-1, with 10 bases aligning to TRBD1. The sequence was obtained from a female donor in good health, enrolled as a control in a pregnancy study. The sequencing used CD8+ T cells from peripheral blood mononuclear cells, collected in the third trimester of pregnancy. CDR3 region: CASSGGGTGEAFWETQYF. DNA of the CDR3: TGTGCCAGCAGTGGGGGAGGGACAGGGGAGGCGTTTTGGGAGACCCAGTACTTC.